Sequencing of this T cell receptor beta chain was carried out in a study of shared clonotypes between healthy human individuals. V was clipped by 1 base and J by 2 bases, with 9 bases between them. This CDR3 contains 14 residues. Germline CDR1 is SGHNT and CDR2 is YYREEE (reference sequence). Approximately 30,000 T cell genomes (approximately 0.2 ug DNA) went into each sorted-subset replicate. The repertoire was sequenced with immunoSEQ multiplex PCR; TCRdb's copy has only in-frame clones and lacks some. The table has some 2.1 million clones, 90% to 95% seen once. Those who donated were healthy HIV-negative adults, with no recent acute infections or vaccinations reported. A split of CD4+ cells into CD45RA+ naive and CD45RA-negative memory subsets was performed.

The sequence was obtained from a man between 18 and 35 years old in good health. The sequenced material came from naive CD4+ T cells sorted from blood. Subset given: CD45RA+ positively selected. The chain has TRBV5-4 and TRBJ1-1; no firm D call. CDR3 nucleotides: TGTGCCAGCAGCTTGCTCAGCCTTAACACTGAAGCTTTCTTT. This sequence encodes CASSLLSLNTEAFF.